This T cell receptor beta chain came from a study of blood T cell repertoires in COVID-19. For the study at large: T cells, B-cell-depleted T cells, or PBMCs supplied cDNA or gDNA.

Adults between roughly 18 and 95 years of age took part from 20 to 25 US areas. Cohort allocation depended upon clinical history that participants reported. Donors in Cohort 3 counted as recovered after two negative PCRs, clearance, or symptom resolution. Repertoires were generated with immunoSEQ multiplex PCR, while TCRdb's copy carries only in-frame clones and drops some. Of hundreds of thousands of clones detected, 75% to 90% appear once; the ten largest clones hold 6.5% to 9.5%. The germline V gene encodes CDR1 SGHNT and CDR2 YENEEA. Germline trimming cut 5 bases from V and 4 bases from J; bases unmatched to any gene: 10. The CDR3 totals 18 residues.

This receptor was taken from a woman aged 55-70 years who had recovered from COVID-19. Material for sequencing was PBMCs or T cells enriched from blood (not recorded which). The chain recombines TRBV11-3 with TRBJ2-3, with TRBD2 matching over 15 bases. The CDR3 is CASSRTSGGARGSDTQYF. CDR3 nucleotide sequence: TGTGCCAGCAGCCGGACTAGCGGGGGGGCCCGAGGGTCAGATACGCAGTATTTT.